The 2 T cell receptor beta chains presented below share a single source sample, sequenced in a study of blood T cell repertoires in COVID-19 (dated by TCRdb to 2019 to 2021). The library was obtained by the immunoSEQ multiplex PCR assay. The source is immuneACCESS, and TCRdb retained only in-frame sequences with V and J called. Part of the clones is not carried over; for the studies checked, unresolved V genes explain less than half of this, and the remainder is unexplained. The sample profile shows about 100,000 clones; 80% to 95% of them were found once. Approximately 2% of the sample rests with the top ten. Sequencing was done on a sample of peripheral blood. Receptors originate from a man in his fifties with active COVID-19.

The chain combines TRBV7-2 with TRBJ1-2; D gene unclear. Germline lookup yields CDR1 SGHTA and CDR2 FQGNSA. Trimming took off 0 bases at V and 2 bases at J, with 10 bases between the two ends. The CDR3 is made up of 15 amino acids. CDR3 nucleotide sequence: TGTGCCAGCAGCTTAGCTGGAGGTGGAAACTATGGCTACACCTTC. It is translated as CASSLAGGGNYGYTF.

The chain combines TRBV2 with TRBJ2-7; weak D call: TRBD2 (7 bases). The CDR3 is 12 amino acids. V was shortened by 9 bases and J by 5 bases, with 14 bases between the two germline ends. Germline assignment: CDR1 SNHLY and CDR2 FYNNEI. The CDR3 loop reads CARNGGRDEQYF. In nucleotides, the CDR3 is TGTGCCAGAAACGGGGGGCGGGACGAGCAGTACTTC.